This T cell receptor beta chain was found in a study of blood T cells in healthy people across ages. Study-level results: Estimated diversity, derived from one million T cells, was regarded as an underestimate. Older age went with lower TCR beta diversity per million T cells, in a roughly linear way. It was the long-lived donors that had more naive CD4+ cells and higher diversity than aged donors.

A J-beta primer mix and a sample-barcoded 5' primer were used in a second PCR of about 6 to 12 cycles. Each cDNA molecule received a tag from a template-switch adaptor that had 12 random nucleotides. TCRdb redid the calling of the 5' RACE reads with MiXCR, one entry per CDR3 protein. The table includes around 500,000 distinct CDR3 sequences, around half detected once. As for this clonotype: As yet, its antigen is unknown. One junction end disagrees with the germline gene, perhaps due to a read error.

This clonotype originated in an elderly man in good health. What was sequenced was blood.

The CDR3 sequence: CTSSSTGYEGFF. The CDR3 coding sequence is TGTACCAGCAGCTCCACAGGGTACGAGGGGTTCTTC. The chain has TRBV7-9 and TRBJ2-1, with D possibly TRBD1 on 6 matching bases. This CDR3 has 12 residues. Germline values: CDR1 SEHNR, CDR2 FQNEAQ (reference sequence).